This TCR beta chain was found in a study of human T cells and chemical hapten exposure (dated by TCRdb to about 2021). About the full investigation: For sensitization, 2% DPC in acetone was applied to a 2 cm by 2 cm area of upper inner arm skin. Throughout the roughly 25-week study period, patients were also given weekly therapeutic DPC doses on the scalp. Patch testing was performed on the upper back with Finn chambers containing 0.01% DPC, and the patch tests were scored after 6 days according to International Contact Dermatitis Research Group standards. Most of the patients in the cohort were female, and the cohort covered alopecia areata with under or over 50% scalp involvement, alopecia totalis and alopecia universalis. Libraries were pooled for sequencing, and variation in per-sample TCR yields was attributed mainly to small differences in library volumes within the pool. In alopecia patients, the study followed how the peripheral blood TCR repertoire changed in vivo over primary and secondary sensitization to diphenylcyclopropenone (DPC), a hapten. Blood samples were taken from patients before sensitization (week 0) and then at 2, 6 and about 24 weeks after DPC sensitization. For TCR sequencing, blood came from 25 to 35 alopecia patients at anywhere from one to four time points (pre-sensitization, 2, 6 and 24 weeks).

Receptor amplification or capture employed RACE. Instrument used: NextSeq 500. Library preparation attached unique molecular identifiers to individual cDNA molecules for quantitative, reproducible TCR counting. Both TCR alpha and TCR beta chains were sequenced from each blood RNA sample. In the original analysis: A median of about 100,000 TCRs per sample was observed, with a range of roughly 20,000 to 700,000. The Decombinator software suite was used to annotate V, J and CDR3 in the TCR reads. To make PS versus PT1 abundance plots, every sample was subsampled to the same number of TCRs (28,000). Expanded TCRs were defined as absent before sensitization and observed at least eight times at the 2-week time point. Using fastp at Q25 and MiXCR, TCRdb reprocessed the public reads and kept productive beta chains. Identical CDR3 protein sequences are pooled into one entry, listed with their most common genes and DNA. For this entry, the V and J calls and clone size follow TCRdb and not the study's own pipeline. For this sample there are 370,000 or so distinct CDR3 sequences; roughly 4.8% appear just once. Clones ranked in the top ten supply 2% to 2.5% of the sample.

This clonotype has more than one count but fewer than ten. It lacks a known antigen. There are no base qualities to consult, and no much larger clone falls within one base. The investigation overall reported the following: Because all patients had alopecia, a presumed autoimmune disease, the immune response of the patients might differ from that of healthy individuals. Significantly more large CDR3 similarity clusters were formed by expanded TCRs than by pre-sensitization or healthy control sets, consistent with antigen-driven responses. No change with DPC sensitization was found in the number of TCRs above 1 in 1000 frequency, and no evidence of global repertoire structure alterations was found. The number of PT1 expanded TCRs positively correlated with patch test score, significant at thresholds 8, 16 and 32 but not 4. After repeated subsampling, the strength of the expansion versus patch-test correlation and the threshold at which it became significant changed.

The meaning of the sample's time point label: patch test 1, 2 weeks after DPC sensitization. According to the study, the label for this sample's treatment or condition signals: therapeutic diphenylcyclopropenone sensitization with weekly scalp DPC. At each patch-test visit, blood was drawn before the patch test was applied. Patients were eligible if aged 18 to 70, diagnosed with alopecia and judged suitable for DPC therapy, and pregnant patients were excluded. Total RNA was isolated from unfractionated whole blood collected in Tempus Blood RNA tubes. This sample comprised whole blood, obtained in connection with sensitization to the hapten diphenylcyclopropenone (DPC). The source of this sequence is a woman in her forties or fifties with alopecia areata. Some clones in this sample may be carry-over from other donors' samples.

The nucleotide sequence reads as follows: TGTGCCAGCAGTATAGAAAGGGGAGGACTGTTTTTT. This gives the protein CASSIERGGLFF. This chain is built from TRBV28 and TRBJ1-4; matching of 5 bases hints at TRBD1 as the D gene. For CDR1 and CDR2, the germline V gene lists MDHEN and SYDVKM. Between the V and J ends, shortened by 5 bases and 13 bases respectively, the junction contains 14 bases. The CDR3, from cysteine to phenylalanine, totals 12 residues. The sequence is cut down to CDR3 DNA, 36 bases in frame from base 1. The CDR3, completed at both ends by the reference TRBV28 and TRBJ1-4 genes, gives the full variable domain DVKVTQSSRYLVKRTGEKVFLECVQDMDHENMFWYRQDPGLGLRLIYFSYDVKMKEKGDIPEGYSVSREKKERFSLILESASTNQTSMYLCASSIERGGLFFGSGTQLSVL.